The sequence of this T cell receptor beta chain was determined in a study of cytomegalovirus exposure and HLA in healthy donors. The CDR3 consists of 15 residues. CDR1 and CDR2 (germline): MNHNY, SVGAGI (reference sequence). Losses at the gene ends were 7 bases for V and 2 bases for J; bases not matched to a gene: 7. The PCR ran on 60 Vbeta and 13 Jbeta primers. The repertoire was sequenced with immunoSEQ multiplex PCR; TCRdb's copy has only in-frame clones and lacks some. The data contain more than 95,000 clones, 65% to 85% of them singletons. The TCR was taken from a woman between 65 and 79 years old in good health and CMV-seropositive. Sequenced sample: PBMCs. The chain links TRBV6-6 to TRBJ2-2; 7 bases agree with TRBD1. CDR3: CASTLTGLNTGELFF. As DNA, the CDR3 is TGTGCCAGCACCTTGACAGGGTTAAACACCGGGGAGCTGTTTTTT.